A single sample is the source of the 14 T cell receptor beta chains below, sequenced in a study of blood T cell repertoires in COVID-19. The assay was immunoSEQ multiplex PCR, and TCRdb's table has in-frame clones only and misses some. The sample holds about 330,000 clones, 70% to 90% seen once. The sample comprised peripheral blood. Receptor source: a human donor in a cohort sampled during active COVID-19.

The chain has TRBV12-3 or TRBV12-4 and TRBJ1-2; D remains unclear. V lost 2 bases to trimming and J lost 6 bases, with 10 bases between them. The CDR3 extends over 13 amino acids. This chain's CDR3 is CASSLSIGNGYTF. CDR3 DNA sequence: TGTGCCAGCAGTTTAAGTATCGGGAATGGCTACACCTTC.

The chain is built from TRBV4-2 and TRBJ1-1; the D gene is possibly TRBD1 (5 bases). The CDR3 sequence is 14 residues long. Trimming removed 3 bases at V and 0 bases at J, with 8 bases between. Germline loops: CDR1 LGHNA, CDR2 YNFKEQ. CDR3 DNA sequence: TGTGCCAGCAGCCAGGGGGGGGTGAACACTGAAGCTTTCTTT. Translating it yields CASSQGGVNTEAFF.

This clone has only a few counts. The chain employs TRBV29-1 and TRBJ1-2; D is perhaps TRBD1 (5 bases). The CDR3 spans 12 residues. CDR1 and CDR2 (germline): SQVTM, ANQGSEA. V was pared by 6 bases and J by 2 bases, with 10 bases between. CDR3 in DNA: TGCAGCGTCTGGGCAGGGAACTATGGCTACACCTTC. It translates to CSVWAGNYGYTF.

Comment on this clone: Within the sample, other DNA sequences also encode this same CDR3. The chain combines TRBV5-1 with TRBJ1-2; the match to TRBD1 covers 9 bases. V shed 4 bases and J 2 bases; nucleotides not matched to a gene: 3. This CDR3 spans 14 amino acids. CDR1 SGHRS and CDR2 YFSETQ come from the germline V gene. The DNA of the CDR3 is TGCGCCAGCAGCCTGGGGACAGGGAACTATGGCTACACCTTC. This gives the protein CASSLGTGNYGYTF.

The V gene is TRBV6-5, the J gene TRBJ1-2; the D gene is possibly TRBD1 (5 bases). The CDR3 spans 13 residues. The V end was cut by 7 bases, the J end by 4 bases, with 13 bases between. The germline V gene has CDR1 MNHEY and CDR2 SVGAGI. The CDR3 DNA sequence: TGTGCCAGCACTTCAGGGTACCTCTATGGCTACACCTTC. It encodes CASTSGYLYGYTF.

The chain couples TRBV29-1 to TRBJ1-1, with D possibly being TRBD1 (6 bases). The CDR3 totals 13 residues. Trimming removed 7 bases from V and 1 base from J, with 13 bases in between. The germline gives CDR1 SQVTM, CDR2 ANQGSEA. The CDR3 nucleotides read TGCAGCGCCGGGACACCGCCGAACACTGAAGCTTTCTTT. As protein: CSAGTPPNTEAFF.

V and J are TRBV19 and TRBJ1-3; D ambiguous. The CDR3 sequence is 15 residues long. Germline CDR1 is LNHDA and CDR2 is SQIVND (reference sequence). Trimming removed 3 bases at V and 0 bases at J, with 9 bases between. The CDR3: CASSILPSSGNTIYF. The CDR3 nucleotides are TGTGCCAGTAGTATCCTCCCGAGCTCTGGAAACACCATATATTTT. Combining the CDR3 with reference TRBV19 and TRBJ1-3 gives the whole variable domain DGGITQSPKYLFRKEGQNVTLSCEQNLNHDAMYWYRQDPGQGLRLIYYSQIVNDFQKGDIAEGYSVSREKKESFPLTVTSAQKNPTAFYLCASSILPSSGNTIYFGEGSWLTVV.

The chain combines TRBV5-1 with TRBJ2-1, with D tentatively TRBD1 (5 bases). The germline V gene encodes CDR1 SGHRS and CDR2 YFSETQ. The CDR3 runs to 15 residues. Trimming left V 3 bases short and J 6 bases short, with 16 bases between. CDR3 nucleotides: TGCGCCAGCAGCTCGGAAAAGGGGCCGGGCAATGAGCAGTTCTTC. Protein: CASSSEKGPGNEQFF.

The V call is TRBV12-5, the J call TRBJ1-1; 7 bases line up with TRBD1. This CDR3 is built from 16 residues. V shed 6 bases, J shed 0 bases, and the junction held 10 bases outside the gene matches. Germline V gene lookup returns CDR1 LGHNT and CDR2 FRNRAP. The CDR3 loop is CASGERQGLMNTEAFF. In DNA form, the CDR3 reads TGTGCTAGTGGCGAAAGACAGGGCCTAATGAACACTGAAGCTTTCTTT.

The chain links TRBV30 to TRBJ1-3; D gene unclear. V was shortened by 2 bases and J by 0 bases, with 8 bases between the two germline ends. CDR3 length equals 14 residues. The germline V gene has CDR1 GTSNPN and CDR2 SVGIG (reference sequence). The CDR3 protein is CAWSFGSSGNTIYF. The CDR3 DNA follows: TGTGCCTGGAGTTTTGGCAGCTCTGGAAACACCATATATTTT.

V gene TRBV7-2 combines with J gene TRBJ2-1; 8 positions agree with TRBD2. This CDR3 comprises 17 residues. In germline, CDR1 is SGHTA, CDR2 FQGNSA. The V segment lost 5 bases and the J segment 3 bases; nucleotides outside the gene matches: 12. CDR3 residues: CASSDPYRAGDYNEQFF. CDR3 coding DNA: TGTGCCAGCAGCGACCCCTATAGAGCGGGAGACTACAATGAGCAGTTCTTC.

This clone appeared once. CDR3 residues: CASSPRGAGQDGQPQHF. For the CDR3, the DNA is TGTGCCAGCTCACCACGCGGAGCGGGACAGGACGGACAGCCCCAGCATTTT. J is TRBJ1-5 and V is TRBV18, with 8 nucleotides matching TRBD1. CDR1 KGHSH and CDR2 LQKENI come from the germline V gene. Trimming at V came to 1 base and at J to 7 bases, leaving 12 bases not matched to a gene. The CDR3 is 17 residues long.

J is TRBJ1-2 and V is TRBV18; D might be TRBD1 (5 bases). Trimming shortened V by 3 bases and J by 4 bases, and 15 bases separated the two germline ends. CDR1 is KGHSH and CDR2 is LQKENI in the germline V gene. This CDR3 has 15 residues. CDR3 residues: CASSPKEGRPYGYTF. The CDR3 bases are TGTGCCAGCTCACCCAAAGAGGGGAGGCCCTATGGCTACACCTTC.

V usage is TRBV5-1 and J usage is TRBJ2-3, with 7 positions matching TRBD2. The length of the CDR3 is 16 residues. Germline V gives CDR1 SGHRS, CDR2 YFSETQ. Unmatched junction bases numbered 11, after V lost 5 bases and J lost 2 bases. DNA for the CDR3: TGCGCCAGCAGAATTCTCGCGGGGGACCTCACAGATACGCAGTATTTT. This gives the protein CASRILAGDLTDTQYF.